This T cell receptor (beta chain) was sequenced for a study of patients and donors after allogeneic stem cell transplantation. CDR1 and CDR2 from the germline V gene are SQVTM and ANQGSEA. This CDR3 has 13 residues. J was trimmed by 4 bases and V by 6 bases; bases with no gene match: 6. This clonotype has at least ten counts. MiXCR, applied by TCRdb to the RT-PCR reads, yields one record per CDR3 protein. The sample consists of 65,000 to 80,000 distinct CDR3 sequences, more than 25% of them appearing once. This chain links TRBV29-1 with TRBJ1-2; 9 positions match TRBD1. Material: blood, either unsorted or a sorted T cell fraction (not recorded which). The TCR was taken from a human donor who was either an allogeneic HSCT recipient or a stem cell or donor lymphocyte infusion donor (not recorded which). It is not recorded whose cells these are; they may come from a transplant donor. The CDR3 sequence: CSVNRGRGYGYTF. DNA for the CDR3: TGCAGCGTAAACAGGGGGCGCGGCTATGGCTACACCTTC.